This T cell receptor (beta chain) was obtained from a study of cytomegalovirus exposure and HLA in healthy donors. Study findings and constraints: A later analysis reported that several of the most significant clusters appeared to be linked to common viral pathogens, among them Epstein-Barr virus. Some TCR beta chains (roughly 150 of them) were listed as cytomegalovirus-associated. Association of a missense DCLRE1C variant with TCR beta V- and J-gene trimming was reported in a later analysis. Reportedly, fewer N-insertions than the approximately 690-donor mean appeared in an Asian-associated ancestry cluster in a later analysis.

V was pared by 3 bases and J by 10 bases, with 8 bases of the junction left unmatched. The CDR3 has 13 residues. Germline V gene data show CDR1 as GTSNPN and CDR2 as SVGIG (reference sequence). A word on this clone: Its antigen is unknown.

60 Vbeta and 13 Jbeta primers were used in PCR. Sequencing used immunoSEQ multiplex PCR; TCRdb keeps in-frame clones, though not all of them. The sample lists around 170,000 clones, around 86% seen once, with around 0.75% in the top ten. This TCR came from a woman younger than 35 in good health and CMV-seronegative. The chain carries TRBV30 and TRBJ1-5; TRBD1 aligns across 8 bases. Sequencing was carried out using PBMCs. The CDR3 region is CAWSTGGVQPQHF. CDR3 DNA: TGTGCCTGGAGCACAGGGGGGGTCCAACCCCAGCATTTT.